What follows are 26 T cell receptor beta chains derived from one specimen sequenced in a study of neurological immune-mediated disorders (dated by TCRdb to between 2018 and 2020). The method behind the library was 5' RACE. Sequencing instrument: Illumina HiSeq 2500. TCRdb trimmed the raw reads at Q25, called clones with MiXCR and kept productive beta chains. Under each unique CDR3 protein, matching rows form one entry showing the most common genes and DNA. The sample table records around 69,000 distinct CDR3 sequences; roughly 4.5% of these occur just once. The top ten hold around 7% of the sample. Sequenced sample: PBMCs. Receptors originate from a man aged 30-40 years with multiple sclerosis.

This clonotype was recorded at least ten times. The chain uses TRBV3-1 and TRBJ2-1, with D perhaps matching TRBD1 (8 bases). Trimming removed 3 bases at V and 3 bases at J, with 15 bases between. The CDR3 loop spans 16 amino acids. CDR1 LGHDT and CDR2 YNNKEL come from the germline V gene (reference sequence). This CDR3 reads CASSQIQGEGYNEQFF. CDR3 nucleotides: TGTGCCAGCAGCCAGATACAGGGGGAGGGCTACAATGAGCAGTTCTTC.

CDR3 nucleotides: TGTGCCAGCTCTGACCCTAGCGGGGGGGTCTACGAGCAGTACGTC. Residues: CASSDPSGGVYEQYV. The chain uses TRBV18 and TRBJ2-7, with TRBD2 identical over 12 bases. The ends lost 6 bases at V and 3 bases at J; junction bases unmatched: 6. The CDR3 totals 15 residues. CDR1 and CDR2 (germline): KGHSH, LQKENI.

This clonotype was seen ten or more times. The chain carries TRBV29-1 and TRBJ2-6; D not resolved. V lost 4 bases and J lost 4, with 11 bases in between. This CDR3 region has 14 residues. CDR1 is SQVTM, CDR2 ANQGSEA, per germline. The CDR3 DNA reads as TGCAGCGTTGGTTACACCCTAGGGGCCAACGTCCTGACTTTC. As protein: CSVGYTLGANVLTF.

This clonotype was recorded many times. The chain combines TRBV7-2 with TRBJ1-1, with D perhaps matching TRBD1 (5 bases). The V end was cut by 5 bases, the J end by 0 bases, with 22 bases between. The CDR3 runs 18 residues. Germline V lookup: CDR1 SGHTA, CDR2 FQGNSA. CDR3 in DNA: TGTGCCAGCAGCCCTCTCAACCGGGGGTCGAGGGTGAACACTGAAGCTTTCTTT. It codes for CASSPLNRGSRVNTEAFF.

This clonotype was found many times. CDR3 bases: TGTGCCAGCAGCGTAGTGGACGAAGATACGCAGTATTTT. It specifies CASSVVDEDTQYF. The rearrangement links TRBV9 to TRBJ2-3; D gene uncertain. V dropped 0 bases and J dropped 5 bases, with 7 bases sitting between them. The CDR3 sequence is 13 residues long. Germline-derived CDR1 and CDR2 are SGDLS and YYNGEE.

The table lists this clonotype with many counts. The chain carries TRBV20-1 and TRBJ2-2; D not resolved. The V and J ends lost 3 bases and 6 bases respectively, with 8 bases between them. Germline-derived CDR1 and CDR2 are DFQATT and SNEGSKA (reference sequence). CDR3 length: 12 residues. This CDR3 reads CSAREGPGELFF. In DNA, the CDR3 is TGCAGTGCTAGGGAAGGTCCCGGGGAGCTGTTTTTT.

This clonotype was seen ten or more times. The rearrangement links TRBV5-6 to TRBJ2-2; D is ambiguous. The CDR3 is 17 residues long. The germline V and J ends were trimmed by 0 bases and 4 bases, with 16 bases remaining between them. Per germline, CDR1 SGHDT and CDR2 YYEEEE. The CDR3 protein is CASSLGTAVKGTGELFF. CDR3 DNA: TGTGCCAGCAGCTTGGGGACGGCCGTAAAAGGCACCGGGGAGCTGTTTTTT.

This rearrangement joins TRBV6-5 to TRBJ1-2, with D maybe TRBD1 (5 bases). Germline values: CDR1 MNHEY, CDR2 SVGAGI. V lost 0 bases and J lost 8, with 13 bases in between. The CDR3 runs to 14 residues. DNA for the CDR3: TGTGCCAGCAGTTACTCAGGGAGGGGACGGGGCTACACCTTC. It translates to CASSYSGRGRGYTF.

There are many counts of this clonotype. The J gene is TRBJ1-2, the V gene TRBV20-1; TRBD1 aligns across 7 bases. There are 14 residues in the CDR3. The germline gives CDR1 DFQATT, CDR2 SNEGSKA (reference sequence). V was clipped by 6 bases and J by 0 bases; unmatched bases: 7. CDR3 coding DNA: TGCAGTGCCGACCGACAGGGAACTAACTATGGCTACACCTTC. It is translated as CSADRQGTNYGYTF.

This clonotype was seen at least ten times. The V and J genes are TRBV10-1 and TRBJ1-2, with 7 bases lining up with TRBD1. J lost 7 bases, V lost 3 bases, and 5 bases had no gene match. Germline lookup yields CDR1 WNHNN and CDR2 SYGVQD (reference sequence). This CDR3 is 13 amino acids long. The CDR3 DNA is TGCGCCAGCAGTGAACAGGGGTTTCGTGGCTACACCTTC. This sequence encodes CASSEQGFRGYTF.

This clonotype was counted ten times or more. The chain joins TRBV29-1 to TRBJ2-6; TRBD1 might be the D (6 bases). Per the germline V gene, CDR1 is SQVTM and CDR2 is ANQGSEA. The CDR3 runs 14 residues. Trimming shortened V by 7 bases and J by 4 bases, and 14 bases separated the two germline ends. This CDR3 is CSARSGEGANVLTF. The CDR3 DNA sequence: TGCAGCGCTCGATCAGGGGAGGGGGCCAACGTCCTGACTTTC.

Concerning this clonotype: Just one base apart from a much larger clone, this may be a read error. The rearrangement joins TRBV7-9 to TRBJ1-1, with D possibly TRBD1 on 5 matching bases. Germline V gives CDR1 SEHNR, CDR2 FQNEAQ (reference sequence). Deletions cut 5 bases from V and 4 bases from J, with 26 bases between. The CDR3 has 18 residues. CDR3 sequence reads: CASSGKGTSRRRSTEAFF. CDR3 DNA sequence: TGTGCCAGCAGCGGAAAAGGGACCTCCAGACGTCGGAGCACTGAAGCTTTCTTT.

This clonotype was seen many times. The rearrangement links TRBV5-1 to TRBJ1-1; tentatively, D is TRBD1 (5 bases). Germline CDR1 is SGHRS and CDR2 is YFSETQ. This CDR3 region has 15 residues. V was cut by 0 bases and J by 3 bases, with 12 bases left in between. As DNA, the CDR3 is TGCGCCAGCAGCTTGGCAGGGTACGTGGACACTGAAGCTTTCTTT. As protein: CASSLAGYVDTEAFF. The entire variable domain, with the rest obtained from reference TRBV5-1 and TRBJ1-1, is as follows: KAGVTQTPRYLIKTRGQQVTLSCSPISGHRSVSWYQQTPGQGLQFLFEYFSETQRNKGNFPGRFSGRQFSNSRSEMNVSTLELGDSALYLCASSLAGYVDTEAFFGQGTRLTVV.

Notes on this clonotype: A much larger clone sits a single nucleotide away, making a read error possible. The chain joins TRBV5-1 to TRBJ1-5; 10 positions agree with TRBD1. Per germline, CDR1 SGHRS and CDR2 YFSETQ. V was pared by 7 bases and J by 2 bases, with 9 bases of the junction left unmatched. The CDR3 length is 16 residues. CDR3 DNA sequence: TGCGCCAGCCCCAGACTGGGGACAGGGGGCAATCAGCCCCAGCATTTT. Its translation: CASPRLGTGGNQPQHF. Combining the CDR3 with reference TRBV5-1 and TRBJ1-5 gives the whole variable domain KAGVTQTPRYLIKTRGQQVTLSCSPISGHRSVSWYQQTPGQGLQFLFEYFSETQRNKGNFPGRFSGRQFSNSRSEMNVSTLELGDSALYLCASPRLGTGGNQPQHFGDGTRLSIL.

This clonotype was detected many times. The rearrangement joins TRBV7-9 to TRBJ2-1; a weak D match, TRBD2 (5 bases). V lost 5 bases, J lost 8 bases, and 10 bases lay in between. The CDR3 has 12 residues. The germline CDR1 and CDR2 sequences are SEHNR and FQNEAQ (reference sequence). CDR3 loop: CASSPRVDEQFF. The CDR3 DNA follows: TGTGCCAGCAGCCCGAGGGTGGATGAGCAGTTCTTC.

This clonotype was recorded many times. The genes are TRBV3-1 and TRBJ2-5, with TRBD2 matching over 7 bases. Germline V gene sequence: CDR1 LGHDT, CDR2 YNNKEL (reference sequence). After removal of 4 bases from V and 6 bases from J, the junction contained 8 bases not matched to a gene. This CDR3 has 14 residues. CDR3 sequence reads: CASSRVAGEQTQYF. The DNA for the CDR3 is TGTGCCAGCAGCCGAGTAGCGGGTGAGCAGACCCAGTACTTC.

This clonotype was detected many times. The chain couples TRBV4-1 to TRBJ1-4; D remains ambiguous. The CDR3 consists of 16 residues. CDR1 MGHRA and CDR2 YSYEKL come from the germline V gene. V was trimmed by 0 bases and J by 4 bases, leaving 12 bases between them. CDR3 nucleotide sequence: TGCGCCAGCAGCCAAGATAACGGAGAACATAATGAAAAACTGTTTTTT. It encodes CASSQDNGEHNEKLFF.

The rearrangement uses TRBV20-1 and TRBJ2-3, with D perhaps matching TRBD1 (5 bases). The germline CDR1 and CDR2 sequences are DFQATT and SNEGSKA (reference sequence). This CDR3 comprises 17 residues. Trimming removed 0 bases from V and 4 bases from J, with 20 bases in between. The CDR3 region has the DNA TGCAGTGCTAGAGATGTGTGGTCAGGGCCCCTCCCAGATACGCAGTATTTT. The encoded protein is CSARDVWSGPLPDTQYF.

J is TRBJ2-7 and V is TRBV7-6; D unclear. The CDR3 length is 14 residues. V was pared by 3 bases and J by 7 bases, with 16 bases between. Germline V gene data show CDR1 as SGHVS and CDR2 as FNYEAQ. CDR3 sequence reads: CASSFTTTRLEQYF. The CDR3 nucleotides are TGTGCCAGCAGCTTCACCACGACAAGGTTGGAGCAGTACTTC.

This clonotype was seen ten or more times. V and J are TRBV5-1 and TRBJ2-1, with unresolved D. The CDR3 contains 14 residues. Germline V gene lookup returns CDR1 SGHRS and CDR2 YFSETQ. V was clipped by 4 bases and J by 3 bases, with 11 bases between them. CDR3 in DNA: TGCGCCAGCAGCCCTAACCCCCACTACAATGAGCAGTTCTTC. Protein sequence: CASSPNPHYNEQFF.

This clonotype was picked up many times. The rearrangement links TRBV25-1 to TRBJ1-2, with D uncertain. V was trimmed by 7 bases and J by 8 bases, leaving 11 bases between them. The CDR3 has 11 residues. The germline gives CDR1 MGHDK, CDR2 SYGVNS. The chain's CDR3 is CASNPGSGYTF. In DNA, the CDR3 is TGTGCCAGCAACCCAGGCTCCGGCTACACCTTC.

In its sample, this clonotype was seen many times. The chain carries TRBV14 and TRBJ2-5, with unresolved D. The CDR3 extends over 13 amino acids. V was pared by 4 bases and J by 5 bases, with 11 bases between. Looked up from germline, CDR1 is SGHDN and CDR2 is FVKESK. This CDR3 reads CASSLWQEETQYF. The CDR3 DNA reads TGTGCCAGCAGCCTCTGGCAGGAGGAGACCCAGTACTTC.

This clonotype was seen repeatedly, ten times or more. V gene TRBV5-5 combines with J gene TRBJ2-4, with D unclear. The CDR3 consists of 11 residues. V lost 2 bases to trimming and J lost 8 bases, with 5 bases between them. CDR1 and CDR2 from the germline V gene are SGHKS and YYEKEE (reference sequence). CDR3 coding DNA: TGTGCCAGCAGCTTTCAAGACATTCAGTACTTC. The encoded protein is CASSFQDIQYF.

This clonotype was seen repeatedly, ten times or more. CDR3 sequence reads: CASSHPRRSPLHF. CDR3 nucleotide sequence: TGTGCCAGCAGCCACCCTCGCAGATCACCCCTCCACTTT. This chain uses TRBV3-1 with TRBJ1-6; D gene unclear. With 3 bases removed from V and 10 bases from J, the gap between germline ends came to 10 bases. Germline V gene lookup returns CDR1 LGHDT and CDR2 YNNKEL (reference sequence). The length of the CDR3 is 13 residues. Combining the CDR3 with reference TRBV3-1 and TRBJ1-6 gives the whole variable domain DTAVSQTPKYLVTQMGNDKSIKCEQNLGHDTMYWYKQDSKKFLKIMFSYNNKELIINETVPNRFSPKSPDKAHLNLHINSLELGDSAVYFCASSHPRRSPLHFGNGTRLTVT.

This clonotype has a single count. Because it lacks the conserved phenylalanine or tryptophan at the end, this CDR3 is likely a read error. This rearrangement joins TRBV12-3 or TRBV12-4 to TRBJ2-7, with D perhaps TRBD2 (6 bases). The CDR3 length is 13 residues. Trimming cost V 11 bases and J 5 bases, with 19 bases left between them. Written as DNA, the CDR3 is TGTGCCCTACGGCGGGGCAGGGCCCACGAGCAGTACATC. Amino acids: CALRRGRAHEQYI.

This clonotype was seen only a few times. The V gene is TRBV30, the J gene TRBJ1-5; possible D gene TRBD1, 5 bases. CDR3 length: 13 residues. The germline gives CDR1 GTSNPN, CDR2 SVGIG (reference sequence). The germline V and J ends were trimmed by 3 bases and 6 bases, with 12 bases remaining between them. The chain's CDR3 is CAWSPRGTQPQHF. The CDR3 coding sequence is TGTGCCTGGAGCCCCAGAGGGACTCAGCCCCAGCATTTT. The variable domain in full, completed from reference TRBV30 and TRBJ1-5, reads SQTIHQWPATLVQPVGSPLSLECTVEGTSNPNLYWYRQAAGRGLQLLFYSVGIGQISSEVPQNLSASRPQDRQFILSSKKLLLSDSGFYLCAWSPRGTQPQHFGDGTRLSIL.